This TCR beta chain was captured by sequencing in a study of control samples from healthy donors and cancer patients. Assay used: immunoSEQ multiplex PCR; TCRdb lists only in-frame clones, some missing. The sample consists of 110,000 or so clones, about 83% of them appearing once. Germline V gene lookup returns CDR1 SEHNR and CDR2 FQNEAQ (reference sequence). This CDR3 is built from 13 residues. Deletions cut 3 bases from V and 5 bases from J, with 11 bases between. The chain has TRBV7-9 and TRBJ2-7; D is ambiguous. The source of this sequence is a woman in her 50s in good health. The material sequenced was blood. CDR3 nucleotides: TGTGCCAGCAGCTTGAGTATAAGTGACGAGCAGTACTTC. This gives the protein CASSLSISDEQYF.